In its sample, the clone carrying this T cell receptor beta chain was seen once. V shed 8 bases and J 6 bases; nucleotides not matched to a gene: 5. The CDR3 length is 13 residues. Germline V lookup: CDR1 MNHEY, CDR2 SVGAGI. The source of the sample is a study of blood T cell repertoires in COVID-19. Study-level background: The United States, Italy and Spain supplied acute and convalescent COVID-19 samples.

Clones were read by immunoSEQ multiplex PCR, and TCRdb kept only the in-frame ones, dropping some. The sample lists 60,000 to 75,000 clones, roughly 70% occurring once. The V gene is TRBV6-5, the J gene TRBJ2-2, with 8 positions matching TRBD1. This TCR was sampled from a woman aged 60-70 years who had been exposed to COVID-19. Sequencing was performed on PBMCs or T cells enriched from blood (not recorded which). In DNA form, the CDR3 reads TGTGCCAGCTCTATACAGGGGGCCGGGGAGCTGTTTTTT. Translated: CASSIQGAGELFF.